This T cell receptor (beta chain) was sequenced for a study of resident and recirculating memory T cells in vitiligo. Study-level information: Samples were epidermis from two lesional and two nonlesional sites, plus PBMCs.

The table came from immunoSEQ multiplex PCR; TCRdb's copy has only in-frame clones and leaves some out. The table records around 70,000 clones, approximately 89% of them present only once. Regarding the study as a whole: Non-conserved TCRs across sites and patients suggested distinct clones per lesion. Vitiligo lesions lacked a unique dominant clone, and clonality varied.

Confetti depigmentation, marking active vitiligo, was absent in these patients. The CDR3 consists of 17 residues. The germline V gene has CDR1 SGDLS and CDR2 YYNGEE. The V segment lost 4 bases and the J segment 5 bases; nucleotides outside the gene matches: 12. Worth noting for this clone: Its specificity is unknown.

The sample was blood. This TCR derives from a male donor with vitiligo. The V and J genes are TRBV9 and TRBJ2-3, with 11 bases fitting TRBD2. The CDR3 spells CASSRTIAGGLGDTQYF. CDR3 sequence (DNA): TGTGCCAGCAGCAGAACTATAGCGGGGGGGCTGGGAGATACGCAGTATTTT.